The source of this T cell receptor (beta chain) is a study of STAT3 mutations in large granular lymphocyte leukemia. Broader study findings: Treatment regimens differed across patients between samplings. Clonal expansion was inferred from samples taken at other timepoints. Every T-LGLL patient had at least one immunodominant TCRbeta clonotype. All newly emerging clones after therapy were STAT3 wild type.

Comment on this clone: Its antigen is not known.

Method: immunoSEQ multiplex PCR; TCRdb's copy keeps in-frame clones and lacks some. The repertoire holds tens of thousands of clones, with roughly three quarters as singletons. The TCR originated in a human donor with T large granular lymphocyte leukemia. Some clones in this sample may be carry-over from other donors' samples. Sequencing used PBMCs.

The CDR3 is CASSFTLQGSTEAFF. CDR3 sequence (DNA): TGCGCCAGCAGTTTTACGTTGCAGGGAAGCACTGAAGCTTTCTTT. V usage is TRBV5-1 and J usage is TRBJ1-1, with a weak D call TRBD1 (5 bases). This CDR3 comprises 15 residues. Germline CDR1 SGHRS, CDR2 YFSETQ. V was trimmed by 5 bases and J by 4 bases, leaving 18 bases between them.